The T cell receptor (beta chain) described here comes from a study of blood T cell repertoires in COVID-19. In the study's own analysis: Estimation of nucleated cell counts was performed using reference gene primer amplification. Assay used: immunoSEQ multiplex PCR; TCRdb lists only in-frame clones, some missing. The V and J calls and clone size were taken over from that table, and D and trimming were inferred from the DNA. The repertoire consists of a few hundred thousand clones, with 75% to 90% occurring once and the leading ten covering roughly 4%. This clone showed up just once. Germline V gene lookup returns CDR1 LNHDA and CDR2 SQIVND (reference sequence). The trim removed 5 bases at V and 4 bases at J, leaving 5 bases unmatched. The length of the CDR3 is 16 residues. Participants spanned ages about 18 to 89 years and resided in roughly 26 US areas. Two negative PCRs, clearance, or symptom resolution characterized the recovered Cohort 3 donors.

Source material: PBMCs or T cells enriched from blood (not recorded which). The chain uses TRBV19 and TRBJ2-5; 15 positions agree with TRBD2. This TCR came from a woman aged 30 to 39 who had recovered from COVID-19. This CDR3 is CASSRGLAGGGETQYF. Written as DNA, the CDR3 is TGTGCCAGTAGTCGGGGACTAGCGGGAGGTGGAGAGACCCAGTACTTC. Full variable domain (rest looked up from reference TRBV19 and TRBJ2-5): DGGITQSPKYLFRKEGQNVTLSCEQNLNHDAMYWYRQDPGQGLRLIYYSQIVNDFQKGDIAEGYSVSREKKESFPLTVTSAQKNPTAFYLCASSRGLAGGGETQYFGPGTRLLVL.